The rows below give T cell receptor beta chains drawn from one sample of a study of technical replicates of blood from a few donors. Profiling relied on immunoSEQ multiplex PCR, and the TCRdb table lists in-frame clones only, not all of them. The sample has around 76,000 clones, roughly nine tenths seen once; the top ten hold 0.2% to 0.25%. The sequenced material came from T cells isolated from PBMCs. Source of these receptors: a human donor in good health. CDR3s include the opening cysteine and the closing phenylalanine or tryptophan. D genes are given only for firm matches. Clone size is stated in some rows and not others, as once, few, many or a class when expanded.

DNA	CDR3	V	J	D	size
TGTGCCAGTCGGACAGCCCTTCACAACGAGCAGTACTTC	CASRTALHNEQYF	TRBV28	TRBJ2-7	.	.
TGTGCCAGCAGCTTAGCGTCTAGCGGGAGTGAAAGGGATACGCAGTATTTT	CASSLASSGSERDTQYF	TRBV11-2	TRBJ2-3	TRBD2	.
TGTGCCAGCACCAAGATGGGGGGACAGGCCGGTGAGACCCAGTACTTC	CASTKMGGQAGETQYF	TRBV9	TRBJ2-5	TRBD1	.
TGCGCCAGCAACCCCGGGGGGGCGAACACTGAAGCTTTCTTT	CASNPGGANTEAFF	TRBV5-1	TRBJ1-1	.	.
TGTGCCAGCAGTGACTATGCACCTCAAGAGACCCAGTACTTC	CASSDYAPQETQYF	TRBV6-1	TRBJ2-5	.	.
TGTGCCAGCAGTTTCTCGGGGGGTTGGGACAAAAACATTCAGTACTTC	CASSFSGGWDKNIQYF	TRBV7-9	TRBJ2-4	TRBD2	once
TGTGCCAGCAGTTCCGTTGACAACTCCTACGAGCAGTACTTC	CASSSVDNSYEQYF	TRBV28	TRBJ2-7	.	.
TGCGCCAGCAGCTTGGCCGCGGGGGGCGGGTCAGATACGCAGTATTTT	CASSLAAGGGSDTQYF	TRBV5-1	TRBJ2-3	TRBD2	.
TGTGCCAGCAGGTTTATAGGGGGCTCCTACGAGCAGTACTTC	CASRFIGGSYEQYF	TRBV6-5	TRBJ2-7	.	.
TGTGCCAGCAGCGTAGGAGATCAACGGCAGGGTGGTAGTGAGCAGTTCTTC	CASSVGDQRQGGSEQFF	TRBV9	TRBJ2-1	.	.
TGTGCCAGCAGTACCGGGACTCCTTGGAACACTGAAGCTTTCTTT	CASSTGTPWNTEAFF	TRBV14	TRBJ1-1	.	once
TGTGCCAGCAGCAAACTTCAACTTCGGGACAGCTACAATGAGCAGTTCTTC	CASSKLQLRDSYNEQFF	TRBV4-2	TRBJ2-1	TRBD1	.
TGCGCCAGCAGCCCTCGGACAGCCCCCTACGAGCAGTACTTC	CASSPRTAPYEQYF	TRBV5-1	TRBJ2-7	.	.
TGCGCCAGCAGCCCCTATGCCCCCCTCGGGAGGTCGGGTCGGGGCTACACCTTC	CASSPYAPLGRSGRGYTF	TRBV5-1	TRBJ1-2	.	.
TGTGCCACCAGCGACCCAGGCGACCCTTATGGCTACACCTTC	CATSDPGDPYGYTF	TRBV15	TRBJ1-2	.	.
TGTGCCAGCAGCCAAGATCTGTCGAGGGACTGGCTCAATGAGCAGTTCTTC	CASSQDLSRDWLNEQFF	TRBV14	TRBJ2-1	.	.
TGCAGCGTTTTCACAGGGGGGACTAATGAAAAACTGTTTTTT	CSVFTGGTNEKLFF	TRBV29-1	TRBJ1-4	TRBD1	.
TGTGCCAGCAGCTTACCCAGGGCCCGGGAGCAGTACTTC	CASSLPRAREQYF	TRBV5-4	TRBJ2-7	.	.
TGTGCCAGCAGCCAAAGACAGGGGTCCTACGAGCAGTACTTC	CASSQRQGSYEQYF	TRBV7-6	TRBJ2-7	TRBD1	.
TGTGCCTGGAGTCCAACTAGCCGAGAGACCCAGTACTTC	CAWSPTSRETQYF	TRBV30	TRBJ2-5	.	.
TGTGCCAGCAGCTCAAGCGGGAGCGGCGAGCAGTACTTC	CASSSSGSGEQYF	TRBV11-3	TRBJ2-7	TRBD2	.
TGTGCCAGCAGCCGGGAGGGCTCTGGGGCCAACGTCCTGACTTTC	CASSREGSGANVLTF	TRBV4-2	TRBJ2-6	TRBD2	.
TGTGCCAGCAGTTCTTGGGGGCTAGCGGGAAACGAGGATACGCAGTATTTT	CASSSWGLAGNEDTQYF	TRBV27	TRBJ2-3	TRBD2	.
TGTGCCAGCGGTGTTTGGGGCGGGGAGTCTCCCGGGGAGCTGTTTTTT	CASGVWGGESPGELFF	TRBV4-2	TRBJ2-2	.	.
TGTGCCAGCAGCTTGGGACAGCACAATCAGCCCCAGCATTTT	CASSLGQHNQPQHF	TRBV5-6	TRBJ1-5	.	.
TGTGCCAGCAGCTCAATACAGGGGGCGCAGGAGCAGTACTTC	CASSSIQGAQEQYF	TRBV11-2	TRBJ2-7	TRBD1	.
TGTGCCAGCAGTTTGATTAGCGATCAGCCCCAGCATTTT	CASSLISDQPQHF	TRBV27	TRBJ1-5	.	.
TGTGCTAGTGGTCCCTCAGGGGATGAAAAACTGTTTTTT	CASGPSGDEKLFF	TRBV12-5	TRBJ1-4	.	.
TGTGCCAGCAGCCCTGGTTTTGGGCAGATTGGCTACACCTTC	CASSPGFGQIGYTF	TRBV7-9	TRBJ1-2	.	.
TGTGCCACCAGAGTTGACGTTTTACAGGGCACCGGGGAGCTGTTTTTT	CATRVDVLQGTGELFF	TRBV15	TRBJ2-2	.	.
TGTGCCAGCAGCGATACCGGGACAGGGAAGGGAAAGACCCAGTACTTC	CASSDTGTGKGKTQYF	TRBV2	TRBJ2-5	TRBD1	.
TGTGCCAGCATCAGGTCTCAGACAGATACGCAGTATTTT	CASIRSQTDTQYF	TRBV2	TRBJ2-3	.	.
TGTGCCAGTGGACAGGGGGCCCATAGCAATCAGCCCCAGCATTTT	CASGQGAHSNQPQHF	TRBV19	TRBJ1-5	TRBD1	.
TGTGCCAGTACCAGCGGGAAGGGGTTGACCGGGGAGCTGTTTTTT	CASTSGKGLTGELFF	TRBV19	TRBJ2-2	TRBD2	.
TGTGCCAGCAGCTCCTATGATCAGCCCCAGCATTTT	CASSSYDQPQHF	TRBV7-2	TRBJ1-5	.	few
TGTGCCACCTGCCTCGGGACAGTGGTGGACAGCTACACCTTC	CATCLGTVVDSYTF	TRBV10-3	TRBJ1-2	TRBD1	.
TGTGCCAGCAGCGAGATGCAGGGGGCTTACGAGCAGTACTTC	CASSEMQGAYEQYF	TRBV6-1	TRBJ2-7	TRBD1	.
TGCGCCAGCAGCTCACGGATCCTAGCGGGGACAGATACGCAGTATTTT	CASSSRILAGTDTQYF	TRBV5-1	TRBJ2-3	TRBD2	.
TGTGCCAGTAGTCTCCATTTGCCTAGAGGACTAGCAGCTAGCACAGATACGCAGTATTTT	CASSLHLPRGLAASTDTQYF	TRBV19	TRBJ2-3	TRBD2	.